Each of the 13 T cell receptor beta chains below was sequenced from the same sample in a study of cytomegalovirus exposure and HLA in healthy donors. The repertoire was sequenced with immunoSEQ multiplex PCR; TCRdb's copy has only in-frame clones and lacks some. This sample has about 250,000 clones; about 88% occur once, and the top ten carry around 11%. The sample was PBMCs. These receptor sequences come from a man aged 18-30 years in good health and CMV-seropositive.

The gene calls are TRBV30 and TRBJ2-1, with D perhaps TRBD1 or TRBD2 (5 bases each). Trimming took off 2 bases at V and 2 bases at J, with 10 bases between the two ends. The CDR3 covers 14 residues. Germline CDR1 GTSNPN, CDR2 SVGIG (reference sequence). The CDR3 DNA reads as TGTGCCTGGAGTCGTGTGGGACCCTACAATGAGCAGTTCTTC. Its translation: CAWSRVGPYNEQFF.

The CDR3 region is CSVESGAAVAFF. For the CDR3, the DNA is TGCAGCGTTGAATCAGGGGCCGCCGTGGCTTTCTTT. The chain is built from TRBV29-1 and TRBJ1-1; possibly TRBD1 for D (6 bases). V was cut by 2 bases and J by 11 bases, with 15 bases left in between. This CDR3 is built from 12 residues. Germline V gene sequence: CDR1 SQVTM, CDR2 ANQGSEA.

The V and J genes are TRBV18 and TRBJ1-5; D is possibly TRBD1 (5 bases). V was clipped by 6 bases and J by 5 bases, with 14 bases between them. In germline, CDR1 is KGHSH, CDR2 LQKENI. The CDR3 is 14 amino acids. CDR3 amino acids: CASSYGGKDQPQHF. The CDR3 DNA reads TGTGCCAGCTCCTACGGGGGAAAGGATCAGCCCCAGCATTTT.

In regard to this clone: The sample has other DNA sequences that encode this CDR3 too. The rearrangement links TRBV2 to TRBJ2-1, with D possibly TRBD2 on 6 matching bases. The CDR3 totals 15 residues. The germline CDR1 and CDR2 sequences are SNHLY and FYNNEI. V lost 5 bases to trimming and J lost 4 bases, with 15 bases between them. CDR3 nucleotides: TGTGCCAGCAGTTTAAGAGCGGGCCTTTACAATGAGCAGTTCTTC. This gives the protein CASSLRAGLYNEQFF.

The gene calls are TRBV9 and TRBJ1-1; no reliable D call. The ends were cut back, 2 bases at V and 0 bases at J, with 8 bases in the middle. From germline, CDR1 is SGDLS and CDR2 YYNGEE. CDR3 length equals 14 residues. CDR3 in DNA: TGTGCCAGCAGCGTTCTTGGGATGAACACTGAAGCTTTCTTT. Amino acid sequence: CASSVLGMNTEAFF.

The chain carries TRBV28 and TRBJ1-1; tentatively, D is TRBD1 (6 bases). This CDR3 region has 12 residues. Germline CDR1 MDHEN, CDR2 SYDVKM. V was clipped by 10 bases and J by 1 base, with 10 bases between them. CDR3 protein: CAIQDRNTEAFF. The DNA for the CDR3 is TGTGCCATCCAGGACAGGAACACTGAAGCTTTCTTT.

The CDR3 is CASSREGSAYGYTF. The CDR3 nucleotides read TGTGCCAGCAGCCGGGAAGGGTCTGCCTATGGCTACACCTTC. The V gene is TRBV5-4, the J gene TRBJ1-2; D not resolved. CDR3 length: 14 residues. V lost 4 bases and J 4 bases, leaving 14 bases between the germline ends. CDR1 and CDR2 (germline): SGHNT, YYREEE (reference sequence).

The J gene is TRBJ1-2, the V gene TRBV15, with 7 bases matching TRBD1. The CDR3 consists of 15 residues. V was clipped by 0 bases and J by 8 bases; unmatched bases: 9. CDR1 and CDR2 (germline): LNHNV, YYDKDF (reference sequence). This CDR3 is CATSRDGTAGGGYTF. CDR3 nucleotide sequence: TGTGCCACCAGCAGAGATGGGACAGCCGGCGGGGGCTACACCTTC.

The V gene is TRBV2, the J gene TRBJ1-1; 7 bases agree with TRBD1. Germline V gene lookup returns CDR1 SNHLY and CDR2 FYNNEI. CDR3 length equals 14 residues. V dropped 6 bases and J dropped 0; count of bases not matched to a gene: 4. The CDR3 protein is CASSGQAVNTEAFF. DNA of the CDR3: TGTGCCAGCAGCGGACAGGCGGTGAACACTGAAGCTTTCTTT. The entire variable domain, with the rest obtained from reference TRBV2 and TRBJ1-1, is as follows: EPEVTQTPSHQVTQMGQEVILRCVPISNHLYFYWYRQILGQKVEFLVSFYNNEISEKSEIFDDQFSVERPDGSNFTLKIRSTKLEDSAMYFCASSGQAVNTEAFFGQGTRLTVV.

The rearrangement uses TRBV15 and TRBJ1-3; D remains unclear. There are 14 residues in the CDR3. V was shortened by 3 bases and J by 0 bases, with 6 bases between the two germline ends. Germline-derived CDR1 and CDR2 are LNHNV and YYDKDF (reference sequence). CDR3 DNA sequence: TGTGCCACCAGCAGCCCGCCCTCTGGAAACACCATATATTTT. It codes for CATSSPPSGNTIYF.

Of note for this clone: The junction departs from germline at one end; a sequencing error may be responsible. CDR3 nucleotide sequence: TGTGCCAACAGCTTGTGGGAGGGCCTACCCGAAGCTTTCTTT. Protein product: CANSLWEGLPEAFF. The chain employs TRBV5-6 and TRBJ1-1; D uncertain. The CDR3 totals 14 residues. CDR1 is SGHDT, CDR2 YYEEEE, per germline.

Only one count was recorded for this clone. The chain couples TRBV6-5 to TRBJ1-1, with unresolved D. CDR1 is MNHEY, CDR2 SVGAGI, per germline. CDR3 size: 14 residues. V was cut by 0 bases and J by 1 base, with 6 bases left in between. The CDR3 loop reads CASSYSYKNTEAFF. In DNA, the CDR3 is TGTGCCAGCAGTTACTCGTACAAGAACACTGAAGCTTTCTTT.

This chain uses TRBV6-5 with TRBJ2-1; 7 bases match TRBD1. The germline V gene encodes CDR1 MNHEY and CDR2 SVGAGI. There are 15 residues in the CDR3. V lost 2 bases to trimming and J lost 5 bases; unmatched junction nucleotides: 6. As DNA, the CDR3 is TGTGCCAGCAGTTACCCGACAGGGATCCACAATGAGCAGTTCTTC. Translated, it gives CASSYPTGIHNEQFF.